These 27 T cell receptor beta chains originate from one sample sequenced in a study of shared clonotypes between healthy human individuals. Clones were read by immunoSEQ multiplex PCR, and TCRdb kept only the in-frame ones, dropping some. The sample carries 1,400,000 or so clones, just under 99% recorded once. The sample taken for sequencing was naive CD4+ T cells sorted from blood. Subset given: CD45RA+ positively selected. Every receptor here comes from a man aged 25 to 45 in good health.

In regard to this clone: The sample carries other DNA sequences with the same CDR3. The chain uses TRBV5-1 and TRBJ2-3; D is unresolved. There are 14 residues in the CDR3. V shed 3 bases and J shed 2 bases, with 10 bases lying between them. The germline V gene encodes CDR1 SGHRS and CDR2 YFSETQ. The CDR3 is CASSSGLNTDTQYF. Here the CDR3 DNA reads TGCGCCAGCAGCTCCGGGCTTAACACAGATACGCAGTATTTT.

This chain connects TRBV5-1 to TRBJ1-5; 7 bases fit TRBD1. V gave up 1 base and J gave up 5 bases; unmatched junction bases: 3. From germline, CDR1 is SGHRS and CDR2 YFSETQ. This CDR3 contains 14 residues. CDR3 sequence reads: CASSLRQGDQPQHF. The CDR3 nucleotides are TGCGCCAGCAGCTTGCGACAGGGAGATCAGCCCCAGCATTTT.

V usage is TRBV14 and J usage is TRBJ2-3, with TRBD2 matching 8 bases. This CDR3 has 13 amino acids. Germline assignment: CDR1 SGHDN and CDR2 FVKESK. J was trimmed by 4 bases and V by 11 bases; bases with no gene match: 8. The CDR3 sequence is CAATAGDADTQYF. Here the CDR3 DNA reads TGTGCCGCCACAGCGGGAGACGCAGATACGCAGTATTTT.

The CDR3, as DNA: TGCGCCAGCAGCGAAGACAGGGCTCGGCTTGGCTACACCTTC. Residues: CASSEDRARLGYTF. V and J are TRBV5-1 and TRBJ1-2; 7 bases line up with TRBD1. With 4 bases clipped from V and 7 bases from J, the junction kept 10 bases outside the gene matches. CDR1 SGHRS and CDR2 YFSETQ come from the germline V gene. The CDR3 sequence is 14 residues long.

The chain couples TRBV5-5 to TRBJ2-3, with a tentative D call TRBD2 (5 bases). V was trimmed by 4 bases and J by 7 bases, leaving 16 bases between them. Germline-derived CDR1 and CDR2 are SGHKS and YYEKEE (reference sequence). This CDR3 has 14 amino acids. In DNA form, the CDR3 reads TGTGCCAGCAGCCCCCAGGCGGGCCGAAATACGCAGTATTTT. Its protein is CASSPQAGRNTQYF.

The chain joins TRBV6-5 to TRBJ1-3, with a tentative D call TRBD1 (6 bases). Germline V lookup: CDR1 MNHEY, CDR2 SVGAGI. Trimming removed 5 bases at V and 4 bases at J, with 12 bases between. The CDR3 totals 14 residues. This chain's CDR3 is CASSDTGKGNTIYF. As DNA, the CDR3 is TGTGCCAGCAGTGATACAGGGAAAGGAAACACCATATATTTT.

The CDR3 is CATAGLTGLLFYGYTF. CDR3 nucleotides: TGTGCCACCGCGGGGCTGACAGGGCTCCTCTTCTATGGCTACACCTTC. The V gene is TRBV27, the J gene TRBJ1-2; the match to TRBD1 covers 7 bases. In germline, CDR1 is MNHEY, CDR2 SMNVEV (reference sequence). Unmatched junction bases numbered 18, after V lost 10 bases and J lost 4 bases. CDR3 length: 16 amino acids.

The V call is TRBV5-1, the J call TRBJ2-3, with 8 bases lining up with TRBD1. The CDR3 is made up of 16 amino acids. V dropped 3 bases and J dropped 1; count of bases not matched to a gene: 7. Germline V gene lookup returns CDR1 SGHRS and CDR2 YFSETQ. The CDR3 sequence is CASSSPETGGTDTQYF. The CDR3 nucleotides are TGCGCCAGCAGCTCACCAGAGACAGGGGGCACAGATACGCAGTATTTT.

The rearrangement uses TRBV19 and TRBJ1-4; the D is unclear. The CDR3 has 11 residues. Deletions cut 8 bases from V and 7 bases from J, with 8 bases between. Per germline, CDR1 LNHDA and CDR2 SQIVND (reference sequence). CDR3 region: CASPGGEKLFF. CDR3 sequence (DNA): TGTGCCAGTCCAGGCGGTGAAAAACTGTTTTTT.

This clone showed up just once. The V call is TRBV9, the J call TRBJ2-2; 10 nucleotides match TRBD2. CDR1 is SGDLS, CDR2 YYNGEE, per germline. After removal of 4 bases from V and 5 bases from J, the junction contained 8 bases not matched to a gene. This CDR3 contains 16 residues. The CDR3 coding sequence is TGTGCCAGCAGCCACCGAGCGGGAGGGTTTACCGGGGAGCTGTTTTTT. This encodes CASSHRAGGFTGELFF.

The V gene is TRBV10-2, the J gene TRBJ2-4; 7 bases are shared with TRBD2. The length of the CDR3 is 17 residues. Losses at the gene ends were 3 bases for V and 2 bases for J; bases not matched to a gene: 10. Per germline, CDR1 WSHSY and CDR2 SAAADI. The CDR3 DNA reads TGCGCCAGCAGTGAACGTGGGGCGGGAGATCCCAAAAACATTCAGTACTTC. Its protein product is CASSERGAGDPKNIQYF.

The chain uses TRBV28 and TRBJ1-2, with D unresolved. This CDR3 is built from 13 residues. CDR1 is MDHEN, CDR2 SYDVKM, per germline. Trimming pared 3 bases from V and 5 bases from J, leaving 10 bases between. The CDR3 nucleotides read TGTGCCAGCAGTTTCGCAGCGTTGTATGGCTACACCTTC. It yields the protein CASSFAALYGYTF.

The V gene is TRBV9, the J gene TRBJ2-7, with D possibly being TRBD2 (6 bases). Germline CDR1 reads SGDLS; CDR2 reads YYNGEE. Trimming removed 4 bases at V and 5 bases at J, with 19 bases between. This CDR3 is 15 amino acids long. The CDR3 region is CASSPLRGSPDEQYF. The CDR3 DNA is TGTGCCAGCAGCCCCCTCCGGGGGAGTCCGGACGAGCAGTACTTC.

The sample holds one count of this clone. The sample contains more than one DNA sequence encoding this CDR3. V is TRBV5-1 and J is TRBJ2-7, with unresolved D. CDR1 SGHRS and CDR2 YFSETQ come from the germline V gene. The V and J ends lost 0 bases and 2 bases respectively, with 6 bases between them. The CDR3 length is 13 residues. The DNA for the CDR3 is TGCGCCAGCAGCTTGGCCAGTCCCTACGAGCAGTACTTC. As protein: CASSLASPYEQYF.

CDR3 DNA sequence: TGTGCCAGCAGTTACGACAGGGGTACTTACAATGAGCAGTTCTTC. Translating it yields CASSYDRGTYNEQFF. The J gene is TRBJ2-1, the V gene TRBV6-6, with 8 bases aligning to TRBD1. Germline lookup yields CDR1 MNHNY and CDR2 SVGAGI (reference sequence). V lost 2 bases, J lost 4 bases, and 4 bases stayed unmatched. The CDR3 has 15 amino acids.

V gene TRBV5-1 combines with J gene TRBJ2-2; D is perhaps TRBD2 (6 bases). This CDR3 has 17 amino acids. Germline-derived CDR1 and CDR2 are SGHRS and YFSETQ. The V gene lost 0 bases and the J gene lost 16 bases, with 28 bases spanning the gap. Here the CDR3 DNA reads TGCGCCAGCAGCTTGGGGACCGGGACGGGAGACACCGGGGAACCGTTTTTT. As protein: CASSLGTGTGDTGEPFF.

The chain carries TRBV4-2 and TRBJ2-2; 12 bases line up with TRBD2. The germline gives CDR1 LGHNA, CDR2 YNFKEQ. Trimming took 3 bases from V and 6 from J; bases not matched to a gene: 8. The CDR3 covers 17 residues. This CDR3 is CASSQRLAGDQAGELFF. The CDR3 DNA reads TGTGCCAGCAGCCAGAGACTAGCGGGAGACCAGGCCGGGGAGCTGTTTTTT.

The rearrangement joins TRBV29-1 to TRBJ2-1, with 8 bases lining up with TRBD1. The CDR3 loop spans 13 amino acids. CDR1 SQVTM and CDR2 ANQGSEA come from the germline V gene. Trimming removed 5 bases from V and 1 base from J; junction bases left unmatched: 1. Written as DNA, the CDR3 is TGCAGCGTTAGGGACAGGTCCTACAATGAGCAGTTCTTC. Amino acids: CSVRDRSYNEQFF.

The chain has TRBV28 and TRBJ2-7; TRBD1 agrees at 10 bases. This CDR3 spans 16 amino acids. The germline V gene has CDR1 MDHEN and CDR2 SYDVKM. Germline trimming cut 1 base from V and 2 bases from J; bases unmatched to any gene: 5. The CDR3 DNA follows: TGTGCCAGCAGTTTATCCGGGACAGGGGCCCCCTACGAGCAGTACTTC. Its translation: CASSLSGTGAPYEQYF.

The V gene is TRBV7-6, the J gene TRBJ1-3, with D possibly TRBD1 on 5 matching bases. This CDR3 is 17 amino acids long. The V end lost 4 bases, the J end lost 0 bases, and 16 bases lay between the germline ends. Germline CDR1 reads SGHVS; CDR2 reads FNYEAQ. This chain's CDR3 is CASSSTATDDSGNTIYF. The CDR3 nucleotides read TGTGCCAGCAGCTCCACAGCGACAGACGACTCTGGAAACACCATATATTTT.

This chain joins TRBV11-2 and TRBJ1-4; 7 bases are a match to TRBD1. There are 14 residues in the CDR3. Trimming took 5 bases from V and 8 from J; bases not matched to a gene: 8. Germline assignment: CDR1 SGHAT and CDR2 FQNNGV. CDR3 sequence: CASSALDRAEKLFF. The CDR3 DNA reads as TGTGCCAGCAGCGCGCTTGACAGGGCCGAAAAACTGTTTTTT.

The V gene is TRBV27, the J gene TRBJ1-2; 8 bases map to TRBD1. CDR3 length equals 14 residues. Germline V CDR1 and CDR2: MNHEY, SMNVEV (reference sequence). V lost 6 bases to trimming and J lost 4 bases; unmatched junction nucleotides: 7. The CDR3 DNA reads TGTGCCAGCAGCAGGCAGGGGGCTCGCTATGGCTACACCTTC. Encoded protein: CASSRQGARYGYTF.

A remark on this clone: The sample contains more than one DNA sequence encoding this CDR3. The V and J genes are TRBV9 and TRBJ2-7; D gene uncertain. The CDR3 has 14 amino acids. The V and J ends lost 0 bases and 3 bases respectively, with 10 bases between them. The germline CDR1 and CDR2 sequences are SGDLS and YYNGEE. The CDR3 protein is CASSVGLQGYEQYF. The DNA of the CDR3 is TGTGCCAGCAGCGTAGGGCTACAAGGCTACGAGCAGTACTTC.

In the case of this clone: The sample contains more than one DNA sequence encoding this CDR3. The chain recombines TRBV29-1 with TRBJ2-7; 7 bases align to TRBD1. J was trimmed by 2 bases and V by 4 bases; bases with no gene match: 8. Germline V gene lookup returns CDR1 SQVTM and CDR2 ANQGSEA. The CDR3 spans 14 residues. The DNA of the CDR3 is TGCAGCGTTGGTCCACGACAGGGAGCCTACGAGCAGTACTTC. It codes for CSVGPRQGAYEQYF.

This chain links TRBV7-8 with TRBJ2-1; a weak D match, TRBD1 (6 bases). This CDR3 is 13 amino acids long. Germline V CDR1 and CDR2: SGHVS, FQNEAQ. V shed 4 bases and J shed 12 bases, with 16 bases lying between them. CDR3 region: CASSSLTGPGQFF. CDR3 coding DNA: TGTGCCAGCAGCTCCCTGACAGGCCCGGGGCAGTTCTTC.

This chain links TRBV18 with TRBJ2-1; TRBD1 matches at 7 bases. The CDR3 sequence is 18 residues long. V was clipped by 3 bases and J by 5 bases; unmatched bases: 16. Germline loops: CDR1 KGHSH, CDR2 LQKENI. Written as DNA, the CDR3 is TGTGCCAGCTCACCTCTTGGGGCCGCAGGGGGTAGGAACAATGAGCAGTTCTTC. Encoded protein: CASSPLGAAGGRNNEQFF.

The CDR3 here is CASSLGGAGGYTGELFF. The CDR3, as DNA: TGCGCCAGCAGCCTGGGCGGAGCGGGAGGGTACACCGGGGAGCTGTTTTTT. The gene calls are TRBV4-1 and TRBJ2-2; 10 nucleotides line up with TRBD2. CDR3 length equals 17 residues. Germline trimming cut 4 bases from V and 3 bases from J; bases unmatched to any gene: 8. Germline CDR1 MGHRA, CDR2 YSYEKL.